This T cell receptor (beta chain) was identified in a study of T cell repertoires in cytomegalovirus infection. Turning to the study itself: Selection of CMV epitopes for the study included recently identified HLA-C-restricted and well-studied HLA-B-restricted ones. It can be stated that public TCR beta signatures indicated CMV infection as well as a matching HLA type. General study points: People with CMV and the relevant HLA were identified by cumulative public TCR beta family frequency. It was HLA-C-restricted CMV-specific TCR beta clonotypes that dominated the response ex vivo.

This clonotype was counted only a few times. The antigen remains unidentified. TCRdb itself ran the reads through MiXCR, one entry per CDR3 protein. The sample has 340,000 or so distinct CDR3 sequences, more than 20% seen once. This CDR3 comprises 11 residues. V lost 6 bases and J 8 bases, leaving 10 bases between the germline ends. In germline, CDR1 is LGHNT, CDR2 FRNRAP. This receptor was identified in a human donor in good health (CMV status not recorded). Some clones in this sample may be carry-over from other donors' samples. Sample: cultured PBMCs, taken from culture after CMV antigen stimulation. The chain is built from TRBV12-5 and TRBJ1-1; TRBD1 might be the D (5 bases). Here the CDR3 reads CASGEGREAFF. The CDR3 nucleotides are TGTGCTAGTGGCGAGGGGAGGGAAGCTTTCTTT.